Reported below is one T cell receptor (beta chain). Its antigen is undetermined. Germline CDR1 reads KGHSH; CDR2 reads LQKENI. The V end lost 8 bases, the J end lost 4 bases, and 14 bases lay between the germline ends. The length of the CDR3 is 13 residues. These data come from a study of shared clonotypes between healthy human individuals. Study results and caveats: Among several donors, approximately 5% of naive CD4 clonotypes were found in common.

The split of CD4+ cells yielded CD45RA+ naive and CD45RA-negative memory subsets. At the deep level, the assay was run. The authors split each subset's genomic DNA evenly across several immunoSEQ plates. Generated by immunoSEQ multiplex PCR, the TCRdb table keeps only in-frame clones and is missing some. The sample has around 1,000,000 clones; approximately 80% are singletons. Sequences were obtained from memory CD4+ T cells from PBMCs. This sample's subset: CD45RA-negative fraction. This sequence joins TRBV18 and TRBJ2-5, with D possibly being TRBD2 (6 bases). This clonotype was sampled from a man aged 18 to 29 in good health. Some clones in this sample may be carry-over from other donors' samples. Here the CDR3 DNA reads TGTGCCAGCGCGCCTAGCGAGATAGAGACCCAGTACTTC. Its translation is CASAPSEIETQYF.